This record looks at one T cell receptor beta chain sequence and its context. Its antigen target is currently unknown. No much larger clone exists at a distance of one base, and base qualities are not known. The trial excluded patients who had a history of autoimmune disease or who were on systemic immunosuppression. In every dose cohort, peripheral blood was drawn for TCR sequencing at baseline, cycle 4 day 1, and cycle 7 day 1. Samples came from an open-label, multicenter, first-in-human phase I dose-escalation trial of ivuxolimab. Adults with locally advanced or metastatic melanoma, renal cell, hepatocellular, or head and neck squamous cell carcinoma were enrolled in the trial. Before TCR sequencing, CD4+ T cells and CD8+ T cells were sorted from peripheral blood as separate populations. The data were obtained in a study of OX40 agonist ivuxolimab in advanced cancers. About the full investigation: Ivuxolimab was an agonistic, fully human IgG2 monoclonal antibody directed against OX40 (CD134), a costimulatory receptor. Intravenous ivuxolimab was administered to patients every 2 weeks at six dose levels: 0.01, 0.1, 0.3, 1.5, 3 and 10 mg/kg. Among the approximately 50 dose-escalation patients, 19 had hepatocellular carcinoma, 15 melanoma, 9 renal cell carcinoma and 9 head and neck cancer. In the dose-escalation cohort, around four fifths of patients were male, and the mean age was 60 years with a range of about 20 to 90. Prior anti-PD-1, anti-PD-L1 or anti-CTLA-4 therapy was permitted, and checkpoint inhibitors had been received by about 37% of dose-escalation patients. Partial responses occurred in three dose-escalation patients, of whom one had hepatocellular carcinoma and two had cutaneous melanoma. Peripheral TCRbeta sequencing aimed to test whether ivuxolimab altered TCR sequence diversity and caused clonal T-cell expansion. The monotherapy dose-escalation portion (N = 52 patients) of the phase I ivuxolimab trial is reported in the paper. General study outcomes and caveats: Clonal expansion of both CD4+ and CD8+ blood T cells was observed from baseline to week 6 at doses 0.1 to 3.0 mg/kg. Low levels of normalized T-cell clonal expansion were also seen in some patients who did not respond. The antigen specificity of the clonally expanded peripheral T cells was not determined. After ivuxolimab, expanded clones were on average more numerous among CD8+ T cells than among CD4+ T cells. Partial responders in the 0.1-3.0 mg/kg groups had among the lowest normalized peripheral clonal expansion, especially among CD8+ T cells.

There are 11 amino acids in the CDR3, from cysteine to phenylalanine inclusive. Only the CDR3 region is kept as DNA, spanning 33 bases read in frame from base 1. Based on the germline V gene, the CDR1 and CDR2 sequences are ENHRY and SYGVKD. V loses 7 bases at its end and J loses 7 bases; junction bases beyond the gene matches: 1. For sequencing of the TCRbeta CDR3 region, genomic DNA was extracted from the sorted cells. TCRbeta CDR3 regions were sequenced using the immunoSEQ Assay. As stored in TCRdb, this immuneACCESS dataset retains in-frame rearrangements with V and J assigned. A fraction of the clones does not appear; measured against another copy, unresolved V genes explain less than half of the discrepancy, and the remainder lacks a known reason. The sample profile shows 23,000 or so clones; 70% to 90% of them were found once. The top ten hold 34% of the sample.

The sequence was obtained from an adult with an advanced solid tumor such as melanoma, head and neck, liver or kidney cancer. The specimen comprised CD4+ or CD8+ T cells sorted from blood, sampled in a trial of the OX40 agonist ivuxolimab. The chain is made from TRBV10-3 and TRBJ2-1; 7 bases in the junction line up with TRBD1. The CDR3 protein sequence reads: CAIIQGNEQFF. The DNA is TGTGCCATCATACAGGGGAATGAGCAGTTCTTC.